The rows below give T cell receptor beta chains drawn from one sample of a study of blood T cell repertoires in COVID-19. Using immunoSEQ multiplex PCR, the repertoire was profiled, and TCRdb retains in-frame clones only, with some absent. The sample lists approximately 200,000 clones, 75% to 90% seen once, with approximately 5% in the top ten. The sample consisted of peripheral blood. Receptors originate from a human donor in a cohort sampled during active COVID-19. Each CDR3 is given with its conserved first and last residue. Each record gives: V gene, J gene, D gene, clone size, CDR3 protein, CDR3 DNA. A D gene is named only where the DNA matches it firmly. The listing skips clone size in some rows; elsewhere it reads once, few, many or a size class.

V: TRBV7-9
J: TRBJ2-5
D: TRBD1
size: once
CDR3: CASSSDRGRETQYF
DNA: TGTGCCAGCAGCTCGGACAGGGGTCGGGAGACCCAGTACTTC

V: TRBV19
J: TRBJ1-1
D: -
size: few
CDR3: CASSIIGGDTEAFF
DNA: TGTGCCAGTAGTATCATAGGCGGAGACACTGAAGCTTTCTTT

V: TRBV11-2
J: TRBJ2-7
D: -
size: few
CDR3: CASLSKSSYEQYF
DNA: TGTGCCAGCCTGTCAAAGAGCTCCTACGAGCAGTACTTC

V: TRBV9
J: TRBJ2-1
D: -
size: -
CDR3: CASSVVNSGRDYNEQFF
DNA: TGTGCCAGCAGCGTAGTCAATAGTGGGAGAGATTACAATGAGCAGTTCTTC

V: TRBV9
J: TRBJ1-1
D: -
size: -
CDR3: CASSVNSGLTEAFF
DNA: TGTGCCAGCAGCGTAAATTCAGGGCTAACTGAAGCTTTCTTT

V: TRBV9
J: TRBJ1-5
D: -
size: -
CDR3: CASSVGGNSNQPQHF
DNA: TGTGCCAGCAGCGTTGGGGGGAATAGCAATCAGCCCCAGCATTTT

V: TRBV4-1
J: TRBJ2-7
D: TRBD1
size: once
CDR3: CASARSQTGGSYEQYF
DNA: TGCGCCAGCGCTCGAAGTCAGACAGGGGGCTCCTACGAGCAGTACTTC

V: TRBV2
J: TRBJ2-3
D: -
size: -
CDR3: CASMGDRGRTQYF
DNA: TGTGCCAGCATGGGAGACCGGGGTAGGACGCAGTATTTT

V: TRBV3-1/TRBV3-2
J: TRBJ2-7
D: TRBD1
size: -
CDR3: CASSPYRDRGPLEQYF
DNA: TGTGCCAGCAGCCCGTACCGGGACAGGGGCCCTCTCGAGCAGTACTTC

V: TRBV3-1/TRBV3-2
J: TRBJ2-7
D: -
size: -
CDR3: CASSQDTSFDEQYF
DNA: TGTGCCAGCAGCCAAGATACTAGCTTCGACGAGCAGTACTTC

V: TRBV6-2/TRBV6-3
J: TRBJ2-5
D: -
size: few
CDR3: CASSYQGTNQETQYF
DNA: TGTGCCAGCAGTTACCAGGGGACTAACCAAGAGACCCAGTACTTC

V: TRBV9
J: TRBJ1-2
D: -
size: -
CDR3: CASSAGVGYGYTF
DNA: TGTGCCAGCAGCGCAGGGGTTGGGTATGGCTACACCTTC

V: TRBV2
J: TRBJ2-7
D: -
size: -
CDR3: CASSNRDEGQYF
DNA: TGTGCCAGCAGTAACAGGGACGAGGGGCAGTACTTC

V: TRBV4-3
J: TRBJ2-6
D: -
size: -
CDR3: CASSQEVRGAGANVLTF
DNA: TGCGCCAGCAGCCAAGAGGTCAGGGGGGCGGGGGCCAACGTCCTGACTTTC

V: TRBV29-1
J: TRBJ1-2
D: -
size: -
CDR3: CSVEDRGSDYGYTF
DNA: TGCAGCGTTGAAGATCGGGGGAGTGACTATGGCTACACCTTC

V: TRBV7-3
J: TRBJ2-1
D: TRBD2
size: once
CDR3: CASSWTSGSYNEQFF
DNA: TGTGCCAGCAGCTGGACTAGCGGCTCCTACAATGAGCAGTTCTTC

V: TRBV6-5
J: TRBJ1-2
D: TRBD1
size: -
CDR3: CASSWGQDYGYTF
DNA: TGTGCCAGCAGTTGGGGACAGGACTATGGCTACACCTTC

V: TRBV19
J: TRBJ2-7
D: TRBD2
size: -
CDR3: CASSPGLLFYEQYF
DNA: TGTGCCAGTTCCCCGGGACTACTCTTCTACGAGCAGTACTTC

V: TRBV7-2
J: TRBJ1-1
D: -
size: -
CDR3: CASSLELRTEAFF
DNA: TGTGCCAGCAGCTTAGAATTGAGGACTGAAGCTTTCTTT

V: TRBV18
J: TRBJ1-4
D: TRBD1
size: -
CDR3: CASSKDRADEKLFF
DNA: TGTGCCAGCTCAAAGGACAGGGCGGACGAAAAACTGTTTTTT

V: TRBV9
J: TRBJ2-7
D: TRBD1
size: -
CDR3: CASSAGGEQYF
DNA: TGTGCCAGCAGCGCAGGGGGCGAGCAGTACTTC

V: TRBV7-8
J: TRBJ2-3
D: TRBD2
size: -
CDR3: CASSSLTSGRGGDTQYF
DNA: TGTGCCAGCAGCTCCTTGACTAGCGGGAGAGGTGGAGATACGCAGTATTTT

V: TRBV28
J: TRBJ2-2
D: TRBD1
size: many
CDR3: CASQGDLTGELFF
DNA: TGTGCCAGCCAGGGGGACCTTACCGGGGAGCTGTTTTTT

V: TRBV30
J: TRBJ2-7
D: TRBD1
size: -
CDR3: CAWIRQGQVQEQYF
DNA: TGTGCCTGGATTCGACAGGGGCAAGTGCAGGAGCAGTACTTC

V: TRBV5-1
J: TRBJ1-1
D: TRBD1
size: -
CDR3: CASSLGGTGSSNTEAFF
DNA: TGCGCCAGCAGCTTGGGGGGGACAGGGTCGTCGAACACTGAAGCTTTCTTT

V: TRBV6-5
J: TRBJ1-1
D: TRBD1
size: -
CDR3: CASSSDRTGMNTEAFF
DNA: TGTGCCAGCAGTTCCGATAGGACAGGAATGAACACTGAAGCTTTCTTT

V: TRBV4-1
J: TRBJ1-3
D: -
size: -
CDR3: CASSQGPRNTIYF
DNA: TGCGCCAGCAGCCAAGGTCCTAGAAACACCATATATTTT

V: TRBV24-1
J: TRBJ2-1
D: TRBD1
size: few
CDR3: CATSAPGTGVGNEQFF
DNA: TGTGCCACCAGTGCACCTGGGACAGGGGTGGGGAATGAGCAGTTCTTC

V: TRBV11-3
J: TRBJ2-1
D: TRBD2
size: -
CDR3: CASSLGGLAGVGEQFF
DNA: TGTGCCAGCAGCTTAGGGGGACTAGCGGGAGTAGGTGAGCAGTTCTTC

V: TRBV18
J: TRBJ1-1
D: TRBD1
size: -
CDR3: CASSNRTGANTEAFF
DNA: TGTGCCAGCTCCAACAGGACAGGGGCTAACACTGAAGCTTTCTTT

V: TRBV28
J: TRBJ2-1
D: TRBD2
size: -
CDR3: CASKDSGRPSDEQFF
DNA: TGTGCCAGCAAAGATAGCGGGAGGCCCTCCGATGAGCAGTTCTTC

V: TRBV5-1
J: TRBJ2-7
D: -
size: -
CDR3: CASSLNGRTYEQYF
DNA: TGCGCCAGCAGCTTAAACGGGAGAACGTACGAGCAGTACTTC

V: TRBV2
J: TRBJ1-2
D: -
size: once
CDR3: CASATGLNYGYTF
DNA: TGTGCCAGTGCGACAGGACTTAACTATGGCTACACCTTC

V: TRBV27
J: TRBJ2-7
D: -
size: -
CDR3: CASSFQVGYEQYF
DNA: TGTGCCAGCAGTTTTCAGGTAGGCTACGAGCAGTACTTC

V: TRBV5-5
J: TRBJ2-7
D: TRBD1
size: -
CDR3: CASTLGQEDEQYF
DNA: TGTGCCAGCACCCTGGGACAGGAGGACGAGCAGTACTTC

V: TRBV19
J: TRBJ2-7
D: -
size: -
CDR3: CASSTLNYEQYF
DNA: TGTGCCAGTAGTACCCTAAACTACGAGCAGTACTTC

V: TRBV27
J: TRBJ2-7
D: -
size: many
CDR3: CASSLADSYEQYF
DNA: TGTGCCAGCAGTTTAGCGGACTCCTACGAGCAGTACTTC

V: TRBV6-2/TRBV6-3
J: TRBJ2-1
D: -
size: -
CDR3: CASSFRGLLNNEQFF
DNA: TGTGCCAGCAGTTTCAGGGGCCTACTAAACAATGAGCAGTTCTTC

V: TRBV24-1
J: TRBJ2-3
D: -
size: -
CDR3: CATSDSTYDYTDTQYF
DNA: TGTGCCACCAGTGATTCGACTTACGATTACACAGATACGCAGTATTTT

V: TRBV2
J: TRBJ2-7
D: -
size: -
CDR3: CASIGNGSGPYEQYF
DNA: TGTGCCAGCATCGGGAACGGGAGTGGTCCCTACGAGCAGTACTTC

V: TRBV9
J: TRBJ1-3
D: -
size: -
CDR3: CASSRTVGNTIYF
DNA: TGTGCCAGCAGTCGGACAGTTGGGAACACCATATATTTT

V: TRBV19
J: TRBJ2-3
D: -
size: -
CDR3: CASSIGGSSTDTQYF
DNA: TGTGCCAGTAGTATAGGCGGCTCTAGCACAGATACGCAGTATTTT

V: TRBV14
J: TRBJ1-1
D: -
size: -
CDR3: CASSQAFEAFF
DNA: TGTGCCAGCAGCCAAGCATTTGAAGCTTTCTTT

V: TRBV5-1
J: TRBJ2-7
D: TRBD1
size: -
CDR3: CASSTGGSDEQYF
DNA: TGCGCCAGCAGCACAGGGGGCTCCGACGAGCAGTACTTC

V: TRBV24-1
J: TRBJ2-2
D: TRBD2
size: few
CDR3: CATRASGSGELFF
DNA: TGTGCCACCAGGGCTAGCGGGAGTGGGGAGCTGTTTTTT

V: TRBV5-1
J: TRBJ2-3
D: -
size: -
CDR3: CASMQGLISDTQYF
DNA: TGCGCCAGTATGCAGGGGTTGATATCAGATACGCAGTATTTT

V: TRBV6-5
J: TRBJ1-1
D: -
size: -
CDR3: CASRHRVLNTEAFF
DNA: TGTGCCAGCAGACACCGGGTCTTGAACACTGAAGCTTTCTTT

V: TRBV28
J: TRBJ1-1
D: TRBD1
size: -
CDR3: CASSRGTGVPSEAFF
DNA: TGTGCCAGCAGCCGCGGGACAGGGGTTCCATCTGAAGCTTTCTTT

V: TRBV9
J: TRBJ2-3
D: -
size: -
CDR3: CASSVEGVQDTQYF
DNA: TGTGCCAGCAGCGTAGAGGGGGTCCAGGATACGCAGTATTTT

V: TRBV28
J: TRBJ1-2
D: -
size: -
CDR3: CASSLQLNYGYTF
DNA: TGTGCCAGCAGCCTACAGCTTAACTATGGCTACACCTTC

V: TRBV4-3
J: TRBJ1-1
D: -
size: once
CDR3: CASSQDQRQYTEAFF
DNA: TGCGCCAGCAGCCAAGATCAGAGACAATACACTGAAGCTTTCTTT

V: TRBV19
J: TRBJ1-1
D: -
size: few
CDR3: CASSISGVSTEAFF
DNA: TGTGCCAGTAGTATCTCGGGGGTGAGCACTGAAGCTTTCTTT

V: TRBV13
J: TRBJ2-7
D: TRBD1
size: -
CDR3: CASSRTGSSHEQYF
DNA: TGTGCCAGCAGCCGGACAGGGAGTTCCCACGAGCAGTACTTC

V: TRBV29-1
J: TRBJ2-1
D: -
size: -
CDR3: CSVEGMRETNNEQFF
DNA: TGCAGCGTTGAAGGAATGAGGGAGACCAACAATGAGCAGTTCTTC

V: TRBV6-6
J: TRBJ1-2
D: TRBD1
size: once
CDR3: CASISTGARNYGYTF
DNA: TGTGCCAGCATCTCAACAGGGGCGCGTAACTATGGCTACACCTTC

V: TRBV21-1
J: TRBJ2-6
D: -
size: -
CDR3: CASSKPGQDHSGANVLTF
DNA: TGTGCCAGCAGCAAACCGGGACAGGACCACTCTGGGGCCAACGTCCTGACTTTC

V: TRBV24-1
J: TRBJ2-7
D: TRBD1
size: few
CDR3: CATSDRDRDGYEQYF
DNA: TGTGCCACCAGTGACCGAGACAGGGACGGGTACGAGCAGTACTTC

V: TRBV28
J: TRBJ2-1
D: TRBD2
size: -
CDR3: CASSFRASGRALSSYNEQFF
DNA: TGTGCCAGCAGTTTTAGGGCTAGCGGGAGGGCCCTCAGCTCCTACAATGAGCAGTTCTTC

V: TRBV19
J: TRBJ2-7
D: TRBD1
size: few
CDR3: CASKGQAYEQYF
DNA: TGTGCCAGCAAGGGACAGGCCTACGAGCAGTACTTC

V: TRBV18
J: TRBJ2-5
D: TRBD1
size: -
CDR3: CASSRQGTQETQYF
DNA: TGTGCCAGCTCCCGACAGGGGACCCAAGAGACCCAGTACTTC